This T cell receptor (beta chain) comes out of a study of blood T cell repertoires in COVID-19. Study context: Acute-phase and convalescent COVID-19 samples originated in the United States, Italy and Spain. Sample material is recorded as cDNA or gDNA derived from T cells, B-cell-depleted T cells, or PBMCs.

Under the authors' procedure: Estimation of nucleated cell counts relied on the amplification of reference gene primers. Repertoires were generated with immunoSEQ multiplex PCR, while TCRdb's copy carries only in-frame clones and drops some. V and J calls and clone size are as listed in that table; D and trimming were resolved from the DNA. Among around 110,000 clones listed, approximately 84% were seen once. The CDR3 covers 15 residues. Between the trimmed V and J ends, which lost 1 base and 4 bases, there was a span of 13 bases. The germline gives CDR1 SGHTA, CDR2 FQGNSA. This clonotype was obtained from a man aged 65-85 years with active or convalescent COVID-19. The V gene is TRBV7-2, the J gene TRBJ1-1; D call uncertain. The sample taken for sequencing was peripheral blood. The CDR3 sequence is CASSLGRGLSTEAFF. Written as DNA, the CDR3 is TGTGCCAGCAGCTTAGGGCGGGGATTAAGCACTGAAGCTTTCTTT.